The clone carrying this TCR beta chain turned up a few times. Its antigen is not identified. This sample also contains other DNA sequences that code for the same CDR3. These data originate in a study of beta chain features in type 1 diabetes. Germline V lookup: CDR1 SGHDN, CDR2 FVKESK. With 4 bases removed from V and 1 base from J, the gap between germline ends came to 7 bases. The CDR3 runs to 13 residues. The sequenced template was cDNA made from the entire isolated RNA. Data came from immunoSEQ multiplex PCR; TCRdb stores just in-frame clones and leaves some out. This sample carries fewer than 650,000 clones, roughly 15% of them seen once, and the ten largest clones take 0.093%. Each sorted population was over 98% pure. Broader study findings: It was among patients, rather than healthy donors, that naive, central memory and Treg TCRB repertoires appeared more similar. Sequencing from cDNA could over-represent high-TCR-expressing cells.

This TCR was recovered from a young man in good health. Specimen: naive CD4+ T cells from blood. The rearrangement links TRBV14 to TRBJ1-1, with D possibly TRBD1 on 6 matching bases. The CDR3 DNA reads TGTGCCAGCAGCCTACAGGGGAACACTGAAGCTTTCTTT. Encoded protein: CASSLQGNTEAFF.